These 7 T cell receptor beta chains were all obtained from the same sample, sequenced in a study of shared clonotypes between healthy human individuals. Generated by immunoSEQ multiplex PCR, the TCRdb table keeps only in-frame clones and is missing some. Of about 2.4 million clones in the sample, approximately 93% were seen once. The sequencing input was naive CD4+ T cells from PBMCs. Described subset: CD45RA+ positively selected. All receptors come from a man aged 18 to 30 in good health. Some clones in this sample may be carry-over from other donors' samples.

V usage is TRBV18 and J usage is TRBJ1-6; possible D gene TRBD1, 6 bases. The ends were cut back, 6 bases at V and 5 bases at J, with 14 bases in the middle. CDR3 length equals 15 residues. Germline values: CDR1 KGHSH, CDR2 LQKENI. Written as DNA, the CDR3 is TGTGCCAGCTCGCCTAGGACAGCAAATAATTCACCCCTCCACTTT. Its translation is CASSPRTANNSPLHF. The full variable domain, its missing parts supplied by reference TRBV18 and TRBJ1-6, is NAGVMQNPRHLVRRRGQEARLRCSPMKGHSHVYWYRQLPEEGLKFMVYLQKENIIDESGMPKERFSAEFPKEGPSILRIQQVVRGDSAAYFCASSPRTANNSPLHFGNGTRLTVT.

V and J are TRBV6-5 and TRBJ2-7, with 10 bases matching TRBD2. This CDR3 is 15 amino acids long. Germline V gives CDR1 MNHEY, CDR2 SVGAGI. The V and J ends lost 7 bases and 0 bases, in that order; junction bases with no gene match: 6. CDR3 nucleotide sequence: TGTGCCAGCACGCAACTAGCGGGGTCCTCCTACGAGCAGTACTTC. This encodes CASTQLAGSSYEQYF.

This clone was seen a single time. The same CDR3 is also encoded by other DNA sequences in this sample. The rearrangement uses TRBV7-2 and TRBJ2-5; weak D call: TRBD1 (6 bases). In germline, CDR1 is SGHTA, CDR2 FQGNSA. CDR3 length: 13 residues. V lost 3 bases and J 2 bases, leaving 7 bases between the germline ends. The CDR3: CASSLRGQETQYF. The CDR3 nucleotides read TGTGCCAGCAGCTTGAGGGGGCAAGAGACCCAGTACTTC.

The CDR3 loop is CASSLAPREQYF. DNA of the CDR3: TGTGCCAGCAGTTTAGCGCCCCGTGAGCAGTACTTC. The V call is TRBV28, the J call TRBJ2-7; D is unresolved. This CDR3 comprises 12 residues. V was trimmed by 2 bases and J by 7 bases, leaving 9 bases between them. Germline CDR1 MDHEN, CDR2 SYDVKM.

CDR3 in amino acids: CASSPLVENTGELFF. The CDR3 coding sequence is TGTGCCAGCAGCCCCTTAGTAGAGAACACCGGGGAGCTGTTTTTT. The chain recombines TRBV7-9 with TRBJ2-2; D remains ambiguous. This CDR3 has 15 amino acids. Trimming shortened V by 5 bases and J by 1 base, and 11 bases separated the two germline ends. CDR1 and CDR2 from the germline V gene are SEHNR and FQNEAQ (reference sequence). The whole variable domain, filled in from reference TRBV7-9 and TRBJ2-2, reads DTGVSQNPRHKITKRGQNVTFRCDPISEHNRLYWYRQTLGQGPEFLTYFQNEAQLEKSRLLSDRFSAERPKGSFSTLEIQRTEQGDSAMYLCASSPLVENTGELFFGEGSRLTVL.

The chain is built from TRBV5-4 and TRBJ1-1, with D unresolved. Between the trimmed V and J ends, which lost 3 bases and 4 bases, there was a span of 13 bases. Germline-derived CDR1 and CDR2 are SGHNT and YYREEE (reference sequence). This CDR3 contains 14 residues. The CDR3 here is CASSSRPGSTEAFF. The DNA for the CDR3 is TGTGCCAGCAGCTCCCGTCCCGGAAGCACTGAAGCTTTCTTT.

This chain links TRBV9 with TRBJ2-1; 7 bases map to TRBD2. V lost 3 bases, J lost 4 bases, and 4 bases stayed unmatched. The CDR3 consists of 14 residues. The germline CDR1 and CDR2 sequences are SGDLS and YYNGEE. The CDR3 is CASSGRESYNEQFF. CDR3 DNA sequence: TGTGCCAGCAGCGGGCGGGAGAGTTACAATGAGCAGTTCTTC. The complete variable domain, with remaining parts taken from reference TRBV9 and TRBJ2-1, reads DSGVTQTPKHLITATGQRVTLRCSPRSGDLSVYWYQQSLDQGLQFLIQYYNGEERAKGNILERFSAQQFPDLHSELNLSSLELGDSALYFCASSGRESYNEQFFGPGTRLTVL.